These 14 T cell receptor beta chains were all obtained from the same sample, sequenced in a study of T cell responses to AZD1222 COVID-19 vaccine. Repertoires were generated with immunoSEQ multiplex PCR, while TCRdb's copy carries only in-frame clones and drops some. This sample has 150,000 to 200,000 clones, with roughly 92% found just once. The material was peripheral blood, obtained on day 0 of AZD1222 vaccination. The receptor source for this set is an adult in good health.

The J gene is TRBJ2-7, the V gene TRBV6-5, with D possibly TRBD1 on 6 matching bases. Trimming pared 1 base from V and 5 bases from J, leaving 12 bases between. Germline CDR1 and CDR2: MNHEY and SVGAGI. The length of the CDR3 is 14 residues. Here the CDR3 DNA reads TGTGCCAGCAGTTACTTAAGACAGGCCGACGAGCAGTACTTC. It translates to CASSYLRQADEQYF.

This chain connects TRBV6-2 or TRBV6-3 to TRBJ1-5; perhaps TRBD1 as D (5 bases). CDR3 length: 13 amino acids. Germline CDR1 reads MNHEY; CDR2 reads SVGEGT. Between the trimmed V and J ends, which lost 4 bases and 4 bases, there was a span of 8 bases. The CDR3, as DNA: TGTGCCAGCAGTTTCAGGGTTAATCAGCCCCAGCATTTT. Encoded protein: CASSFRVNQPQHF.

The gene calls are TRBV12-3 or TRBV12-4 and TRBJ1-4; D gene unclear. This CDR3 is 12 amino acids long. V shed 1 base and J shed 5 bases, with 2 bases lying between them. The CDR3 is CASSLGNEKLFF. CDR3 in DNA: TGTGCCAGCAGTTTAGGGAATGAAAAACTGTTTTTT.

The V gene is TRBV30, the J gene TRBJ2-5; 10 nucleotides match TRBD2. Germline assignment: CDR1 GTSNPN and CDR2 SVGIG (reference sequence). The J segment lost 2 bases and the V segment lost 4 bases, leaving 13 bases of the junction unmatched. The CDR3 contains 17 residues. DNA of the CDR3: TGTGCCTGGAAGATATGGGGCCTAGCGGGGGAACAAGAGACCCAGTACTTC. Encoded protein: CAWKIWGLAGEQETQYF.

The chain links TRBV18 to TRBJ2-1; D unclear. The CDR3 has 12 residues. Germline V gives CDR1 KGHSH, CDR2 LQKENI. Trimming stripped 3 bases from V and 4 bases from J, with 4 bases between. CDR3 sequence reads: CASSPFYNEQFF. The CDR3 DNA reads TGTGCCAGCTCACCGTTTTACAATGAGCAGTTCTTC. Using reference TRBV18 and TRBJ2-1 for the parts outside the CDR3, the full variable domain is NAGVMQNPRHLVRRRGQEARLRCSPMKGHSHVYWYRQLPEEGLKFMVYLQKENIIDESGMPKERFSAEFPKEGPSILRIQQVVRGDSAAYFCASSPFYNEQFFGPGTRLTVL.

As regards this clone: Other DNA sequences from this sample encode an identical CDR3 as well. The chain carries TRBV7-3 and TRBJ2-1, with a possible D match to TRBD2 (5 bases). Between the trimmed V and J ends, which lost 5 bases and 0 bases, there was a span of 11 bases. CDR1 is SGHTA and CDR2 is FQGTGA in the germline V gene. This CDR3 spans 15 amino acids. In DNA, the CDR3 is TGTGCCAGCAGCCCAAGACTACACTCCTACAATGAGCAGTTCTTC. Translating gives CASSPRLHSYNEQFF.

This sequence joins TRBV24-1 and TRBJ2-1; no firm D call. The CDR3 length is 11 residues. CDR1 and CDR2 from the germline V gene are KGHDR and SFDVKD. V lost 9 bases to trimming and J lost 7 bases, with 9 bases between them. CDR3 region: CATGWRNEQFF. The CDR3 nucleotides are TGTGCCACCGGATGGCGGAATGAGCAGTTCTTC.

CDR3 residues: CAWSVSGLPGRPLHF. The CDR3 coding sequence is TGTGCCTGGAGTGTCTCTGGACTGCCCGGGAGGCCCCTCCACTTT. V usage is TRBV30 and J usage is TRBJ1-6; D remains unclear. Germline V gives CDR1 GTSNPN, CDR2 SVGIG (reference sequence). CDR3 length: 15 residues. Trimming took off 0 bases at V and 13 bases at J, with 19 bases between the two ends.

J is TRBJ1-6 and V is TRBV7-9; a possible D gene is TRBD1 (5 bases). The germline V and J ends were trimmed by 1 base and 10 bases, with 14 bases remaining between them. The CDR3 is 15 residues long. CDR1 and CDR2 (germline): SEHNR, FQNEAQ (reference sequence). Here the CDR3 DNA reads TGTGCCAGCAGCTTAGGAGGGACGTCGGTGTCACCCCTCCACTTT. Its translation is CASSLGGTSVSPLHF.

In nucleotides, the CDR3 is TGTGCCAGCAGCCCCCGACCAGGACAGGGTCTGGAAGCTTTCTTT. It yields the protein CASSPRPGQGLEAFF. This chain connects TRBV7-9 to TRBJ1-1, with 8 nucleotides matching TRBD1. The J segment lost 8 bases and the V segment lost 5 bases, leaving 13 bases of the junction unmatched. The CDR3 spans 15 residues. Germline V gene lookup returns CDR1 SEHNR and CDR2 FQNEAQ (reference sequence).

The V gene is TRBV6-5, the J gene TRBJ2-5; the match to TRBD1 covers 11 bases. Per germline, CDR1 MNHEY and CDR2 SVGAGI. CDR3 length: 14 residues. The V and J ends lost 6 bases and 4 bases, in that order; junction bases with no gene match: 4. Here the CDR3 DNA reads TGTGCCAGCAGGGACAGGGGGCGAGTAGAGACCCAGTACTTC. It encodes CASRDRGRVETQYF.

This chain connects TRBV4-1 to TRBJ1-6; D not certain. This CDR3 has 13 residues. Germline CDR1 and CDR2: MGHRA and YSYEKL. Trimming pared 3 bases from V and 6 bases from J, leaving 6 bases between. The CDR3 spells CASSQRANSPLHF. The DNA of the CDR3 is TGCGCCAGCAGCCAGAGGGCTAATTCACCCCTCCACTTT.

To note about this clone: Other DNA sequences of this sample code for an identical CDR3. The chain links TRBV7-2 to TRBJ2-2; D remains ambiguous. The CDR3 has 13 amino acids. The V end lost 1 base, the J end lost 8 bases, and 8 bases lay between the germline ends. Germline assignment: CDR1 SGHTA and CDR2 FQGNSA. The CDR3 spells CASSLGVPGELFF. The CDR3 DNA is TGTGCCAGCAGCTTAGGGGTCCCAGGGGAGCTGTTTTTT.

The chain has TRBV19 and TRBJ2-2; 12 positions match TRBD2. CDR1 and CDR2 from the germline V gene are LNHDA and SQIVND (reference sequence). CDR3 size: 15 residues. V shed 7 bases and J 6 bases; nucleotides not matched to a gene: 6. CDR3 protein: CASKTSGSGAGELFF. CDR3 DNA sequence: TGTGCCAGTAAGACTAGCGGGAGTGGGGCCGGGGAGCTGTTTTTT.